This T cell receptor beta chain was captured in a study of CD4 and CD8 cells across lung adenocarcinoma regions. TCRdb used MiXCR to reprocess the PCR reads, holding one entry per CDR3 protein. This table holds about 19,000 distinct CDR3 sequences, roughly 50% found once. The patients had localized lung adenocarcinoma, a non-small cell subtype. As for this clonotype: One end of the junction fails to match germline, which may point to a read error.

This CDR3 region has 12 residues. Per germline, CDR1 MGHDK and CDR2 SYGVNS. The chain has TRBV25-1 and TRBJ2-4; weak D call: TRBD2 (5 bases). The sample consisted of CD4+ T cells from the margin of a lung tumor. This receptor was taken from a male donor with lung adenocarcinoma. The CD4 and CD8 labels of this study may be unreliable. CDR3 region: CAGSLAKNTQYF. CDR3 bases: TGTGCGGGCAGCCTAGCCAAAAACACGCAGTATTTC.